The next 18 T cell receptor beta chains were all read from a single sample in a study of control samples from healthy donors and cancer patients. The protocol was immunoSEQ multiplex PCR, while the TCRdb copy is restricted to in-frame clones and leaves out a portion. The sample has around 110,000 clones, roughly nine tenths seen once. The sequenced material came from PBMCs. The source is a woman between 45 and 60 years old with colorectal cancer.

The rearrangement joins TRBV2 to TRBJ2-2; tentative D call: TRBD1 (5 bases). The V gene's germline CDR1 is SNHLY and CDR2 FYNNEI. Trimming took off 3 bases at V and 5 bases at J, with 10 bases between the two ends. The CDR3 is 14 residues long. The CDR3 DNA reads as TGTGCCAGCAGTGATGACAGAGAGACCGGGGAGCTGTTTTTT. Translating it yields CASSDDRETGELFF.

This clone was counted between two and nine times. V usage is TRBV4-1 and J usage is TRBJ1-1; D is unclear. V dropped 1 base and J dropped 0 bases, with 9 bases sitting between them. CDR1 is MGHRA and CDR2 is YSYEKL in the germline V gene. The CDR3 totals 15 residues. For the CDR3, the DNA is TGCGCCAGCAGCCAAGCGGAGTGCATGAACACTGAAGCTTTCTTT. Protein product: CASSQAECMNTEAFF.

V usage is TRBV7-8 and J usage is TRBJ1-2; D call uncertain. Germline CDR1 and CDR2: SGHVS and FQNEAQ. Trimming left V 2 bases short and J 5 bases short, with 12 bases between. CDR3 size: 14 residues. The CDR3 region has the DNA TGTGCCAGCAGCTTATCCGGCAACCCATATGGCTACACCTTC. Translating it yields CASSLSGNPYGYTF.

V and J are TRBV19 and TRBJ1-3; tentatively, D is TRBD1 (5 bases). Trimming cost V 6 bases and J 0 bases, with 21 bases left between them. Germline-derived CDR1 and CDR2 are LNHDA and SQIVND (reference sequence). This CDR3 is 18 amino acids long. The CDR3 DNA reads TGTGCCAGTAGCAGACCCGCTCCCGACAGCCCCTCTGGAAACACCATATATTTT. This sequence encodes CASSRPAPDSPSGNTIYF.

The chain employs TRBV13 and TRBJ1-2; the match to TRBD1 covers 7 bases. V dropped 4 bases and J dropped 3; count of bases not matched to a gene: 5. CDR3 size: 14 residues. Germline assignment: CDR1 PRHDT and CDR2 FYEKMQ (reference sequence). The CDR3 DNA sequence: TGTGCCAGCAGCTCGGGACAGCTTGACTATGGCTACACCTTC. This encodes CASSSGQLDYGYTF.

The gene calls are TRBV30 and TRBJ1-5, with D uncertain. The length of the CDR3 is 12 residues. Trimming cost V 2 bases and J 3 bases, with 5 bases left between them. From germline, CDR1 is GTSNPN and CDR2 SVGIG (reference sequence). The CDR3 sequence is CAWSMDNQPQHF. DNA of the CDR3: TGTGCCTGGAGTATGGACAATCAGCCCCAGCATTTT.

The chain joins TRBV29-1 to TRBJ1-1; D is ambiguous. Germline V CDR1 and CDR2: SQVTM, ANQGSEA. The CDR3 is made up of 13 amino acids. The V end was cut by 8 bases, the J end by 4 bases, with 17 bases between. CDR3 bases: TGCAGCACCCTAAAGGGAGTCGGCACTGAAGCTTTCTTT. Translating it yields CSTLKGVGTEAFF. The full variable domain, rest sourced from reference TRBV29-1 and TRBJ1-1, is SAVISQKPSRDICQRGTSLTIQCQVDSQVTMMFWYRQQPGQSLTLIATANQGSEATYESGFVIDKFPISRPNLTFSTLTVSNMSPEDSSIYLCSTLKGVGTEAFFGQGTRLTVV.

The rearrangement links TRBV30 to TRBJ2-5; D remains ambiguous. Deletions cut 2 bases from V and 2 bases from J, with 9 bases between. Germline-derived CDR1 and CDR2 are GTSNPN and SVGIG (reference sequence). This CDR3 is 13 amino acids long. CDR3 bases: TGTGCCTGGAGTACGGGCCATCAAGAGACCCAGTACTTC. It codes for CAWSTGHQETQYF.

The V and J genes are TRBV9 and TRBJ1-6; 10 bases fit TRBD1. V was pared by 0 bases and J by 6 bases, with 3 bases of the junction left unmatched. There are 16 residues in the CDR3. CDR1 SGDLS and CDR2 YYNGEE come from the germline V gene. CDR3 region: CASSVETGGGNSPLHF. CDR3 in DNA: TGTGCCAGCAGCGTAGAGACAGGGGGCGGTAATTCACCCCTCCACTTT.

This chain uses TRBV9 with TRBJ2-3; D may match TRBD1 or TRBD2 (7 bases each). The germline V and J ends were trimmed by 3 bases and 2 bases, with 16 bases remaining between them. This CDR3 has 16 amino acids. The germline V gene has CDR1 SGDLS and CDR2 YYNGEE. The DNA for the CDR3 is TGTGCCAGCAGCGCCAGGGGGAGGGGGGACACAGATACGCAGTATTTT. Encoded protein: CASSARGRGDTDTQYF.

This chain uses TRBV11-1 with TRBJ2-3, with D possibly matching TRBD2 (7 bases). This CDR3 has 13 residues. Germline CDR1 is SGHAT and CDR2 is FQDESV (reference sequence). Between the trimmed V and J ends, which lost 5 bases and 8 bases, there was a span of 14 bases. The CDR3 DNA reads as TGTGCCAGCAGCCCAGTGAGGGGGGGTACGCAGTATTTT. Protein sequence: CASSPVRGGTQYF.

The chain is built from TRBV5-1 and TRBJ1-3; the D is unclear. CDR1 and CDR2 (germline): SGHRS, YFSETQ. The CDR3 has 15 residues. The ends were cut back, 4 bases at V and 0 bases at J, with 11 bases in the middle. The CDR3 loop is CASSADGSSGNTIYF. The CDR3 DNA sequence: TGCGCCAGCAGCGCGGACGGGAGCTCTGGAAACACCATATATTTT.

The V and J genes are TRBV6-1 and TRBJ1-1, with D possibly being TRBD1 (5 bases). This CDR3 spans 13 amino acids. Germline CDR1 is MNHNS and CDR2 is SASEGT. V was pared by 3 bases and J by 1 base, with 6 bases between. CDR3 coding DNA: TGTGCCAGCAGTGAGGGACGGAACACTGAAGCTTTCTTT. Its protein is CASSEGRNTEAFF.

This clone was counted ten times or more. The rearrangement links TRBV28 to TRBJ1-5, with D possibly TRBD1 on 6 matching bases. V was pared by 2 bases and J by 12 bases, with 8 bases between. CDR3 length: 11 residues. Germline V gene lookup returns CDR1 MDHEN and CDR2 SYDVKM. As DNA, the CDR3 is TGTGCCAGCAGTTTAGGGACACTCCAGCATTTT. Translation: CASSLGTLQHF.

The genes are TRBV19 and TRBJ1-1; D remains ambiguous. The CDR3 is 15 amino acids. Trimming took 0 bases from V and 1 from J, leaving 9 bases between them. CDR1 and CDR2 from the germline V gene are LNHDA and SQIVND (reference sequence). The CDR3 region has the DNA TGTGCCAGTAGTATAGATCTACAGCCGAACACTGAAGCTTTCTTT. Encoded protein: CASSIDLQPNTEAFF. Filled out from reference TRBV19 and TRBJ1-1, the complete variable domain reads DGGITQSPKYLFRKEGQNVTLSCEQNLNHDAMYWYRQDPGQGLRLIYYSQIVNDFQKGDIAEGYSVSREKKESFPLTVTSAQKNPTAFYLCASSIDLQPNTEAFFGQGTRLTVV.

V gene TRBV6-5 combines with J gene TRBJ1-3, with a possible D match to TRBD1 (5 bases). Germline V gene data show CDR1 as MNHEY and CDR2 as SVGAGI. The CDR3 loop spans 16 amino acids. V lost 4 bases, J lost 4 bases, and 17 bases lay in between. The CDR3 is CASSSESGGAGNTIYF. The CDR3 coding sequence is TGTGCCAGCAGTTCCGAGAGCGGAGGGGCCGGAAACACCATATATTTT.

This clone has a single count. The gene calls are TRBV5-1 and TRBJ1-4, with D maybe TRBD1 (5 bases). Germline CDR1 reads SGHRS; CDR2 reads YFSETQ. This CDR3 is 14 amino acids long. V lost 4 bases, J lost 3 bases, and 10 bases lay in between. CDR3 coding DNA: TGCGCCAGCAGCCTCCGGGACTCTAATGAAAAACTGTTTTTT. It translates to CASSLRDSNEKLFF.

The rearrangement uses TRBV28 and TRBJ2-7, with D possibly matching TRBD1 (5 bases). The germline V gene encodes CDR1 MDHEN and CDR2 SYDVKM. CDR3 length equals 14 residues. The V gene lost 5 bases and the J gene lost 3 bases, with 14 bases spanning the gap. CDR3 in amino acids: CASSPQGLNYEQYF. The CDR3 DNA reads as TGTGCCAGCAGTCCCCAGGGTCTGAACTACGAGCAGTACTTC.